These 4 T cell receptor beta chains share one sample of origin, sequenced in a study of patients and donors after allogeneic stem cell transplantation. MiXCR, run by TCRdb on the RT-PCR reads, gives a single entry per CDR3 protein. The sample has about 410,000 distinct CDR3 sequences; roughly 17% are singletons. The sequencing input was blood, either unsorted or a sorted T cell fraction (not recorded which). The receptors were sampled from a human donor who was either an allogeneic HSCT recipient or a stem cell or donor lymphocyte infusion donor (not recorded which). It is not recorded whose cells these are; they may come from a transplant donor.

This chain uses TRBV5-1 with TRBJ2-7; 9 nucleotides line up with TRBD2. Trimming cost V 4 bases and J 6 bases; bases outside gene matches: 5. The CDR3 covers 13 residues. CDR1 is SGHRS and CDR2 is YFSETQ in the germline V gene. The CDR3 coding sequence is TGCGCCAGCAGCCGGGATAGCGGGAGCGAGCAGTACTTC. It yields the protein CASSRDSGSEQYF.

This sequence joins TRBV3-1 and TRBJ2-2; TRBD2 matches 9 bases. CDR1 and CDR2 (germline): LGHDT, YNNKEL (reference sequence). The CDR3 is 16 residues long. V gave up 5 bases and J gave up 2 bases; unmatched junction bases: 6. The CDR3 sequence is CASSGGLAANTGELFF. In DNA, the CDR3 is TGTGCCAGCAGCGGGGGACTAGCAGCAAACACCGGGGAGCTGTTTTTT.

J is TRBJ2-1 and V is TRBV20-1; TRBD2 agrees at 7 bases. The trim removed 6 bases at V and 0 bases at J, leaving 14 bases unmatched. Germline CDR1 is DFQATT and CDR2 is SNEGSKA (reference sequence). The CDR3 loop spans 17 amino acids. The CDR3 coding sequence is TGCAGTGCCCCTAGGGCGGGAGCCCCCCTCTCCTACAATGAGCAGTTCTTC. Its translation: CSAPRAGAPLSYNEQFF.

This clonotype occurred a few times. The rearrangement uses TRBV11-2 and TRBJ1-2, with TRBD1 matching 9 bases. This CDR3 is built from 14 residues. V shed 6 bases, J shed 7 bases, and the junction held 9 bases outside the gene matches. Germline CDR1 and CDR2: SGHAT and FQNNGV. CDR3 bases: TGTGCCAGCAGAGCAATACAGGGGGCCAGTGGCTACACCTTC. As protein: CASRAIQGASGYTF.